This is a list of T cell receptor beta chains from one sample in a study of T cell responses to AZD1222 COVID-19 vaccine. TCRdb keeps only in-frame clones here, not all; method: immunoSEQ multiplex PCR. The sample holds about 170,000 clones, around 90% seen once. The material was peripheral blood, obtained on day 0 of AZD1222 vaccination. These TCRs come from an adult in good health. Each CDR3 is given with its conserved first and last residue. Each record gives: J gene, clone size, V gene, CDR3 length, D gene, CDR3 protein, CDR3 DNA. The D gene is left open where the match is weak. Size is omitted from some rows. Given values are once, few, many or a class for expanded clones.

J gene: TRBJ2-7; clone size: once; V gene: TRBV5-5; CDR3 length: 14; D gene: TRBD1; CDR3 protein: CASSGGTGLGEQYF; CDR3 DNA: TGTGCCAGCAGCGGCGGGACAGGGCTCGGCGAGCAGTACTTC
J gene: TRBJ1-3; clone size: -; V gene: TRBV5-6; CDR3 length: 13; D gene: -; CDR3 protein: CASSRSSGNTIYF; CDR3 DNA: TGTGCCAGCAGCCGGAGCTCTGGAAACACCATATATTTT
J gene: TRBJ2-2; clone size: -; V gene: TRBV19; CDR3 length: 16; D gene: TRBD2; CDR3 protein: CASRGMREAHRGELFF; CDR3 DNA: TGTGCCAGTCGAGGGATGCGGGAGGCCCACCGCGGGGAGCTGTTTTTT
J gene: TRBJ2-5; clone size: -; V gene: TRBV28; CDR3 length: 13; D gene: -; CDR3 protein: CASSFGGRQTQYF; CDR3 DNA: TGTGCCAGCAGTTTTGGGGGACGCCAGACCCAGTACTTC
J gene: TRBJ1-4; clone size: -; V gene: TRBV7-9; CDR3 length: 12; D gene: -; CDR3 protein: CASSFTNEKLFF; CDR3 DNA: TGTGCCAGCAGCTTTACTAATGAAAAACTGTTTTTT
J gene: TRBJ2-1; clone size: once; V gene: TRBV27; CDR3 length: 15; D gene: TRBD1; CDR3 protein: CASSYRGEYDNEQFF; CDR3 DNA: TGTGCCAGCAGCTACAGGGGTGAGTACGACAATGAGCAGTTCTTC
J gene: TRBJ2-3; clone size: once; V gene: TRBV4-1; CDR3 length: 17; D gene: TRBD2; CDR3 protein: CASSHRFGLATTDTQYF; CDR3 DNA: TGCGCCAGCAGCCACCGCTTCGGACTAGCGACGACAGATACGCAGTATTTT
J gene: TRBJ1-1; clone size: -; V gene: TRBV5-1; CDR3 length: 19; D gene: TRBD1; CDR3 protein: CASSLPPGQGYEMNTEAFF; CDR3 DNA: TGCGCCAGCAGCCTACCCCCGGGACAGGGGTATGAAATGAACACTGAAGCTTTCTTT
J gene: TRBJ1-1; clone size: -; V gene: TRBV7-9; CDR3 length: 13; D gene: -; CDR3 protein: CASSLGVSTEAFF; CDR3 DNA: TGTGCCAGCAGCTTAGGGGTGAGCACTGAAGCTTTCTTT
J gene: TRBJ1-5; clone size: few; V gene: TRBV27; CDR3 length: 14; D gene: -; CDR3 protein: CASRYLGDNQPQHF; CDR3 DNA: TGTGCCAGCAGATACCTTGGCGACAATCAGCCCCAGCATTTT
J gene: TRBJ1-1; clone size: once; V gene: TRBV6-2/TRBV6-3; CDR3 length: 15; D gene: -; CDR3 protein: CASSPGRGRGPEAFF; CDR3 DNA: TGTGCCAGCAGCCCCGGACGAGGGAGAGGCCCTGAAGCTTTCTTT
J gene: TRBJ2-7; clone size: -; V gene: TRBV28; CDR3 length: 14; D gene: -; CDR3 protein: CASSYGGATYEQYF; CDR3 DNA: TGTGCCAGCAGTTATGGGGGAGCGACCTACGAGCAGTACTTC
J gene: TRBJ2-7; clone size: -; V gene: TRBV4-1; CDR3 length: 15; D gene: TRBD2; CDR3 protein: CASSHGLAGTYEQYF; CDR3 DNA: TGCGCCAGCAGCCACGGACTAGCGGGGACCTACGAGCAGTACTTC
J gene: TRBJ2-7; clone size: -; V gene: TRBV27; CDR3 length: 14; D gene: TRBD1; CDR3 protein: CASSLRDRVYEQYF; CDR3 DNA: TGTGCCAGCAGTTTAAGGGACAGGGTATACGAGCAGTACTTC
J gene: TRBJ2-7; clone size: few; V gene: TRBV23-1; CDR3 length: 15; D gene: TRBD2; CDR3 protein: CASRPSGSGSYEQYF; CDR3 DNA: TGCGCCAGCAGACCTAGCGGGAGTGGATCCTACGAGCAGTACTTC
J gene: TRBJ2-1; clone size: -; V gene: TRBV6-5; CDR3 length: 15; D gene: TRBD2; CDR3 protein: CASTPLAEIYNEQFF; CDR3 DNA: TGTGCCAGCACCCCTCTAGCGGAGATATACAATGAGCAGTTCTTC
J gene: TRBJ1-1; clone size: -; V gene: TRBV7-8; CDR3 length: 16; D gene: -; CDR3 protein: CASSLAPGGRHTEAFF; CDR3 DNA: TGTGCCAGCAGCTTAGCCCCGGGAGGTCGTCACACTGAAGCTTTCTTT
J gene: TRBJ1-1; clone size: -; V gene: TRBV7-8; CDR3 length: 13; D gene: TRBD1; CDR3 protein: CASSWDRGREAFF; CDR3 DNA: TGTGCCAGCAGCTGGGACAGGGGGCGAGAAGCTTTCTTT
J gene: TRBJ2-4; clone size: once; V gene: TRBV14; CDR3 length: 17; D gene: TRBD2; CDR3 protein: CASSHTSGRWGGNIQYF; CDR3 DNA: TGTGCCAGCAGCCATACCAGCGGGAGGTGGGGAGGAAACATTCAGTACTTC
J gene: TRBJ1-6; clone size: -; V gene: TRBV14; CDR3 length: 13; D gene: -; CDR3 protein: CASSQVRGSPLHF; CDR3 DNA: TGTGCCAGCAGCCAAGTTCGCGGTTCACCCCTCCACTTT
J gene: TRBJ2-1; clone size: -; V gene: TRBV12-5; CDR3 length: 19; D gene: TRBD2; CDR3 protein: CASGLVLASGSSSYNEQFF; CDR3 DNA: TGTGCTAGTGGTTTGGTACTAGCTAGCGGGAGTAGCTCCTACAATGAGCAGTTCTTC
J gene: TRBJ1-1; clone size: -; V gene: TRBV27; CDR3 length: 14; D gene: -; CDR3 protein: CASSFLQENTEAFF; CDR3 DNA: TGTGCCAGCAGTTTCTTACAGGAGAACACTGAAGCTTTCTTT
J gene: TRBJ1-2; clone size: -; V gene: TRBV5-4; CDR3 length: 14; D gene: -; CDR3 protein: CASSLALRPSGYTF; CDR3 DNA: TGTGCCAGCAGCTTGGCTCTGCGTCCTTCTGGCTACACCTTC
J gene: TRBJ1-2; clone size: -; V gene: TRBV3-1/TRBV3-2; CDR3 length: 14; D gene: -; CDR3 protein: CASSSNRANYGYTF; CDR3 DNA: TGTGCCAGCAGCTCTAACAGAGCTAACTATGGCTACACCTTC
J gene: TRBJ2-1; clone size: -; V gene: TRBV4-1; CDR3 length: 19; D gene: TRBD2; CDR3 protein: CASSQGPPRAGGPYNEQFF; CDR3 DNA: TGCGCCAGCAGCCAAGGTCCCCCCCGAGCGGGAGGGCCTTACAATGAGCAGTTCTTC
J gene: TRBJ1-6; clone size: -; V gene: TRBV30; CDR3 length: 13; D gene: -; CDR3 protein: CAWTQGGNSPLHF; CDR3 DNA: TGTGCCTGGACCCAAGGCGGTAATTCACCCCTCCACTTT
J gene: TRBJ2-7; clone size: few; V gene: TRBV11-3; CDR3 length: 13; D gene: -; CDR3 protein: CASSLGPGQRQYF; CDR3 DNA: TGTGCCAGCAGCTTAGGTCCGGGACAACGACAGTACTTC
J gene: TRBJ2-2; clone size: -; V gene: TRBV9; CDR3 length: 14; D gene: -; CDR3 protein: CASSGGQNTGELFF; CDR3 DNA: TGTGCCAGCAGCGGGGGGCAGAACACCGGGGAGCTGTTTTTT
J gene: TRBJ1-6; clone size: -; V gene: TRBV28; CDR3 length: 19; D gene: -; CDR3 protein: CASCLWRGGGSSYNSPLHF; CDR3 DNA: TGTGCCAGCTGTTTATGGAGGGGTGGGGGAAGCTCCTATAATTCACCCCTCCACTTT
J gene: TRBJ2-1; clone size: -; V gene: TRBV19; CDR3 length: 12; D gene: -; CDR3 protein: CASSARWPPAFF; CDR3 DNA: TGTGCCAGTAGTGCCCGGTGGCCCCCGGCGTTCTTC
J gene: TRBJ2-5; clone size: -; V gene: TRBV10-3; CDR3 length: 16; D gene: TRBD2; CDR3 protein: CAISDLTSGVLETQYF; CDR3 DNA: TGTGCCATCAGCGATTTGACTAGCGGGGTATTGGAGACCCAGTACTTC
J gene: TRBJ1-1; clone size: once; V gene: TRBV6-5; CDR3 length: 15; D gene: -; CDR3 protein: CASSYTPGLNTEAFF; CDR3 DNA: TGTGCCAGCAGTTACACCCCGGGGCTGAACACTGAAGCTTTCTTT
J gene: TRBJ2-7; clone size: once; V gene: TRBV7-2; CDR3 length: 13; D gene: -; CDR3 protein: CASSLAVRYEQYF; CDR3 DNA: TGTGCCAGCAGCTTAGCGGTTCGCTACGAGCAGTACTTC
J gene: TRBJ2-5; clone size: -; V gene: TRBV5-4; CDR3 length: 14; D gene: -; CDR3 protein: CASSLYSGGGTQYF; CDR3 DNA: TGTGCCAGCAGCTTGTATAGCGGTGGGGGGACCCAGTACTTC
J gene: TRBJ1-1; clone size: once; V gene: TRBV28; CDR3 length: 12; D gene: -; CDR3 protein: CASSVRDNEAFF; CDR3 DNA: TGTGCCAGCAGCGTCCGGGACAATGAAGCTTTCTTT
J gene: TRBJ1-4; clone size: -; V gene: TRBV5-4; CDR3 length: 15; D gene: TRBD1; CDR3 protein: CASSLGGTGSEKLFF; CDR3 DNA: TGTGCCAGCAGCTTGGGAGGGACAGGGTCTGAAAAACTGTTTTTT
J gene: TRBJ1-1; clone size: -; V gene: TRBV30; CDR3 length: 13; D gene: TRBD1; CDR3 protein: CAWSRQGATEAFF; CDR3 DNA: TGTGCCTGGAGTCGACAGGGGGCCACTGAAGCTTTCTTT
J gene: TRBJ1-5; clone size: -; V gene: TRBV6-5; CDR3 length: 14; D gene: -; CDR3 protein: CATQAIYSNQPQHF; CDR3 DNA: TGTGCCACCCAGGCCATTTATAGCAATCAGCCCCAGCATTTT
J gene: TRBJ2-1; clone size: -; V gene: TRBV5-1; CDR3 length: 14; D gene: -; CDR3 protein: CASSLAGRGDEQFF; CDR3 DNA: TGCGCCAGCAGCTTGGCCGGCAGGGGCGATGAGCAGTTCTTC
J gene: TRBJ2-2; clone size: -; V gene: TRBV10-3; CDR3 length: 16; D gene: TRBD1; CDR3 protein: CAISERTGTNTGELFF; CDR3 DNA: TGTGCCATCAGTGAAAGGACAGGGACCAACACCGGGGAGCTGTTTTTT
J gene: TRBJ2-2; clone size: few; V gene: TRBV27; CDR3 length: 17; D gene: TRBD2; CDR3 protein: CASSLASGRRGTGELFF; CDR3 DNA: TGTGCCAGCAGTTTAGCGAGCGGGAGGAGAGGCACCGGGGAGCTGTTTTTT
J gene: TRBJ1-3; clone size: -; V gene: TRBV30; CDR3 length: 14; D gene: -; CDR3 protein: CAWSVGAGGNTIYF; CDR3 DNA: TGTGCCTGGAGTGTAGGGGCGGGGGGAAACACCATATATTTT
J gene: TRBJ2-2; clone size: -; V gene: TRBV5-6; CDR3 length: 16; D gene: TRBD2; CDR3 protein: CASSLVGLAATGELFF; CDR3 DNA: TGTGCCAGCAGCTTAGTGGGACTAGCGGCCACCGGGGAGCTGTTTTTT
J gene: TRBJ1-1; clone size: -; V gene: TRBV2; CDR3 length: 10; D gene: -; CDR3 protein: CASSGPEAFF; CDR3 DNA: TGTGCCAGCAGTGGCCCTGAAGCTTTCTTT
J gene: TRBJ2-1; clone size: once; V gene: TRBV24-1; CDR3 length: 14; D gene: TRBD2; CDR3 protein: CATSGAGGRSDQFF; CDR3 DNA: TGTGCCACCAGTGGCGCGGGAGGGAGGAGTGATCAGTTCTTC
J gene: TRBJ1-5; clone size: -; V gene: TRBV12-3/TRBV12-4; CDR3 length: 13; D gene: -; CDR3 protein: CASVARSNQPQHF; CDR3 DNA: TGTGCCAGCGTTGCCCGTAGCAATCAGCCCCAGCATTTT
J gene: TRBJ2-7; clone size: -; V gene: TRBV6-1; CDR3 length: 16; D gene: -; CDR3 protein: CASSEGRWGTPYEQYF; CDR3 DNA: TGTGCCAGCAGTGAAGGGAGGTGGGGGACGCCCTACGAGCAGTACTTC
J gene: TRBJ2-2; clone size: -; V gene: TRBV7-3; CDR3 length: 14; D gene: -; CDR3 protein: CASSLGHTTGELFF; CDR3 DNA: TGTGCCAGCAGCCTAGGACATACCACCGGGGAGCTGTTTTTT
J gene: TRBJ1-1; clone size: -; V gene: TRBV15; CDR3 length: 14; D gene: -; CDR3 protein: CATSRERIHTEAFF; CDR3 DNA: TGTGCCACCAGCAGAGAGAGGATCCACACTGAAGCTTTCTTT
J gene: TRBJ1-6; clone size: few; V gene: TRBV28; CDR3 length: 14; D gene: -; CDR3 protein: CASSFPGRGSPLHF; CDR3 DNA: TGTGCCAGCAGTTTCCCGGGGCGGGGGTCACCCCTCCACTTT
J gene: TRBJ1-3; clone size: -; V gene: TRBV7-2; CDR3 length: 16; D gene: TRBD1; CDR3 protein: CASSRRQGRTGNTIYF; CDR3 DNA: TGTGCCAGCAGCCGTCGACAGGGTCGGACTGGAAACACCATATATTTT
J gene: TRBJ2-2; clone size: -; V gene: TRBV14; CDR3 length: 16; D gene: -; CDR3 protein: CASSQVGVVNTGELFF; CDR3 DNA: TGTGCCAGCAGCCAAGTGGGCGTCGTTAACACCGGGGAGCTGTTTTTT
J gene: TRBJ2-3; clone size: -; V gene: TRBV18; CDR3 length: 14; D gene: -; CDR3 protein: CASSGAGAPDTQYF; CDR3 DNA: TGTGCCAGCTCCGGGGCAGGTGCCCCAGATACGCAGTATTTT
J gene: TRBJ2-7; clone size: -; V gene: TRBV18; CDR3 length: 13; D gene: -; CDR3 protein: CASSPSSSYEQYF; CDR3 DNA: TGTGCCAGCTCACCATCGTCCTCCTACGAGCAGTACTTC
J gene: TRBJ1-5; clone size: -; V gene: TRBV4-1; CDR3 length: 16; D gene: -; CDR3 protein: CASSQVGGIGNQPQHF; CDR3 DNA: TGCGCCAGCAGCCAAGTAGGAGGGATCGGCAATCAGCCCCAGCATTTT
J gene: TRBJ2-1; clone size: -; V gene: TRBV9; CDR3 length: 16; D gene: TRBD2; CDR3 protein: CASSPGTSGRVNEQFF; CDR3 DNA: TGTGCCAGCAGCCCAGGGACTAGCGGGAGAGTTAATGAGCAGTTCTTC
J gene: TRBJ1-5; clone size: -; V gene: TRBV3-1/TRBV3-2; CDR3 length: 14; D gene: -; CDR3 protein: CASSQGVPNQPQHF; CDR3 DNA: TGTGCCAGCAGCCAGGGGGTCCCCAATCAGCCCCAGCATTTT